The TCR beta chain under discussion was sequenced for a study of blood T cell repertoires in COVID-19. Overall study: Acute-phase and convalescent COVID-19 samples originated in the United States, Italy and Spain. Sample material is recorded as cDNA or gDNA derived from T cells, B-cell-depleted T cells, or PBMCs.

Authors' analysis steps: Cell counts per sample came from amplifying reference gene primers. The table came from immunoSEQ multiplex PCR; TCRdb's copy has only in-frame clones and leaves some out. V and J calls and clone size are given by that table; D and trimming were obtained from the DNA. The sample contains 40,000 to 45,000 clones, approximately 87% of which appear only once. Seattle researchers signed up patients amid active infection and tracked them longitudinally. The germline gives CDR1 KGHDR, CDR2 SFDVKD. With 2 bases removed from V and 5 bases from J, the gap between germline ends came to 11 bases. The CDR3 is 15 amino acids.

This chain connects TRBV24-1 to TRBJ1-4; weak D call: TRBD1 (6 bases). The sequencing sample was made of peripheral blood. The clonotype was recovered from a man in his forties or fifties with COVID-19, enrolled during active disease. CDR3: CATSDSQGTNEKLFF. The CDR3 DNA is TGTGCCACCAGTGATTCACAGGGAACAAATGAAAAACTGTTTTTT.